This T cell receptor beta chain derives from a study of blood T cell repertoires in COVID-19. Study background: Acute and convalescent COVID-19 specimens originated in the United States, Italy and Spain. T cells, B-cell-depleted T cells, or PBMCs provided the cDNA or gDNA that served as material.

Original handling: Researchers report that nucleated cell counts were estimated from reference gene primer amplification. The method was immunoSEQ multiplex PCR; TCRdb's version includes in-frame clones alone and lacks a portion of them. V and J calls and clone size are as listed in that table; D and trimming were resolved from the DNA. The table has roughly 100,000 clones, 80% to 90% seen once. The CDR3 has 15 residues. Trimming shortened V by 0 bases and J by 10 bases, and 16 bases separated the two germline ends. In germline, CDR1 is SGHRS, CDR2 YFSETQ. The sample was peripheral blood. J is TRBJ2-2 and V is TRBV5-1; possibly TRBD2 for D (5 bases). The sequence was obtained from a woman of 80 years or more with acute or convalescent COVID-19. The CDR3 spells CASSLAGESIEELFF. CDR3 DNA sequence: TGCGCCAGCAGCTTGGCCGGGGAAAGTATCGAGGAGCTGTTTTTT.